This T cell receptor beta chain originates from a study of T-cell reconstitution after alpha-beta-depleted transplantation in children. TCRbeta library preparation incorporated unique molecular identifiers. TCRdb reprocessed the PCR reads via MiXCR and lists one record per CDR3 protein. The profile covers around 600,000 distinct CDR3 sequences, with approximately 16% appearing a single time and 1.1% taken by the ten largest. This clonotype has more than one count but fewer than ten. The sequence was obtained from a human donor who donated a stem cell graft to a child with acute myeloid leukemia. The sample consisted of PBMCs from the stem cell graft donor, taken from the stem cell graft.

CDR3: CASSNQGGAYEQYF. The CDR3 DNA is TGTGCCAGCAGTAATCAGGGGGGTGCCTACGAGCAGTACTTC. The rearrangement links TRBV6-1 to TRBJ2-7; maybe TRBD1 (7 bases). V shed 5 bases and J shed 2 bases, with 13 bases lying between them. The CDR3 has 14 residues. Germline CDR1 MNHNS, CDR2 SASEGT.